Below are 2 T cell receptor beta chains sequenced from a single sample in a study of metastatic and nonmetastatic thyroid tumors. Among the patients, none had received any treatment before thyroid surgery. TCRdb reanalyzed the PCR reads with MiXCR. The table shows some 52,000 clones, with approximately 17% occurring only once. The sequenced material came from blood. Receptors originate from a female donor with papillary thyroid cancer or a benign thyroid nodule (not recorded which). Some clones in this sample may be carry-over from other donors' samples.

This clone is categorized as medium-sized. One end of the junction is discordant with germline, which a read error may explain. The chain combines TRBV2 with TRBJ2-7, with TRBD1 identical over 7 bases. The CDR3 has 15 residues. Germline V CDR1 and CDR2: SNHLY, FYNNEI. The CDR3 region is CASCEGAFRGDEQYF. CDR3 sequence (DNA): TGTGCCAGCTGTGAGGGGGCGTTTCGTGGTGACGAGCAGTACTTC.

In this sample, this clone turned up many times. The rearrangement links TRBV28 to TRBJ1-5; 11 positions agree with TRBD1. The CDR3 sequence is 12 residues long. Germline CDR1 is MDHEN and CDR2 is SYDVKM. V dropped 8 bases and J dropped 7; count of bases not matched to a gene: 1. The CDR3 sequence: CASGTGGQPQHF. CDR3 DNA: TGTGCCAGCGGGACAGGGGGACAGCCCCAGCATTTT.